This entry describes one TCR beta chain. The sample is drawn from a study of T-cell reconstitution after alpha-beta-depleted transplantation in children. Molecular barcoding with unique molecular identifiers was used for the TCRbeta library. From the PCR reads, TCRdb called clonotypes with MiXCR, one entry per CDR3 protein. The table records 450,000 to 600,000 distinct CDR3 sequences, 32% of them present only once. The sequenced sample was PBMCs from the stem cell graft donor, obtained from the stem cell graft. The clonotype originates from a human donor who donated a stem cell graft to a child with aplastic anemia.

The DNA of the CDR3 is TGTGCCAGCAGTCGGAGGGACAGGGGGCACCCGACTAGAACCGATACGCAGTATTTT. It translates to CASSRRDRGHPTRTDTQYF. The genes are TRBV2 and TRBJ2-3; 12 bases agree with TRBD1. The ends lost 5 bases at V and 6 bases at J; junction bases unmatched: 18. The CDR3 contains 19 residues. CDR1 is SNHLY, CDR2 FYNNEI, per germline.